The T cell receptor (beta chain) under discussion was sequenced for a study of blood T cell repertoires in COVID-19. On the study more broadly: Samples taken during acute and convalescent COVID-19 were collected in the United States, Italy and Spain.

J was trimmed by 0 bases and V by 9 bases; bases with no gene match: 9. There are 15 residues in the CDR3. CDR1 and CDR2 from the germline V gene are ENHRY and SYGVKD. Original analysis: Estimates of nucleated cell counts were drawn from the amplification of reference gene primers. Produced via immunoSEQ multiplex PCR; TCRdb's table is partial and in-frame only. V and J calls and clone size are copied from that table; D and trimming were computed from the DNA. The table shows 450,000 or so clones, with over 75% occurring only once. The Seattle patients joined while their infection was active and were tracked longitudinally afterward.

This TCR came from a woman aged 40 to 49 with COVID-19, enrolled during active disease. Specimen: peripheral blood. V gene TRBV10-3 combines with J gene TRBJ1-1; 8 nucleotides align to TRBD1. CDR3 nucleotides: TGTGCCATTATATCCGGGACAGGCATGAACACTGAAGCTTTCTTT. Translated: CAIISGTGMNTEAFF.